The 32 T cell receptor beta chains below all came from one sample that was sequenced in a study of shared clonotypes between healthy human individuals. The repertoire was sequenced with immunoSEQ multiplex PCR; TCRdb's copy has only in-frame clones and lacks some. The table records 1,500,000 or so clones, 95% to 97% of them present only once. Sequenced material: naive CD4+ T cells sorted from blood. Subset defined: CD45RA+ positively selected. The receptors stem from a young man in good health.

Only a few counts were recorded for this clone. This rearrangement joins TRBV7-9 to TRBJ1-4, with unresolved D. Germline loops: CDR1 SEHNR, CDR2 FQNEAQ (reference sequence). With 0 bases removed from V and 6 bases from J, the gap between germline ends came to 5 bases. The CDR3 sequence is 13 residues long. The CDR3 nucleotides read TGTGCCAGCAGCTTAGCGCAGGATGAAAAACTGTTTTTT. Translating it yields CASSLAQDEKLFF.

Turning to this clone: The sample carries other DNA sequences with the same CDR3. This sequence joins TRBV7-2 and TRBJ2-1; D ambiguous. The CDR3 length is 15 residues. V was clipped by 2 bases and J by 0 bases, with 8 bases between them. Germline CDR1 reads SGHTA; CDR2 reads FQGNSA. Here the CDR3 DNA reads TGTGCCAGCAGCTTAACTTCGAGCTCCTACAATGAGCAGTTCTTC. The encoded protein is CASSLTSSSYNEQFF.

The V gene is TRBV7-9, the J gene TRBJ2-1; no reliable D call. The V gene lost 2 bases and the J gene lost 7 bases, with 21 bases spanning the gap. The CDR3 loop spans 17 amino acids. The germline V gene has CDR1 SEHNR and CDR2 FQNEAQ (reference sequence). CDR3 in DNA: TGTGCCAGCAGCTTAAACCCCCCTCTTACTAATCATAATGAGCAGTTCTTC. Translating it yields CASSLNPPLTNHNEQFF.

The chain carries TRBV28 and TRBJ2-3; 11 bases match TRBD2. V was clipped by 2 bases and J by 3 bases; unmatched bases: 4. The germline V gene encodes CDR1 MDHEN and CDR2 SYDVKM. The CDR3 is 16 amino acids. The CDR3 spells CASSLLGTSGTDTQYF. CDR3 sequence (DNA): TGTGCCAGCAGTTTACTCGGGACTAGCGGTACAGATACGCAGTATTTT. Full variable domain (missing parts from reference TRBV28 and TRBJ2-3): DVKVTQSSRYLVKRTGEKVFLECVQDMDHENMFWYRQDPGLGLRLIYFSYDVKMKEKGDIPEGYSVSREKKERFSLILESASTNQTSMYLCASSLLGTSGTDTQYFGPGTRLTVL.

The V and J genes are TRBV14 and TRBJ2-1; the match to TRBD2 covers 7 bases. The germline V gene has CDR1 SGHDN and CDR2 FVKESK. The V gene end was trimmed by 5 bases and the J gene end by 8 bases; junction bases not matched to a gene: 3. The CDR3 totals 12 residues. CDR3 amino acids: CASSSGGHEQFF. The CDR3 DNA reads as TGTGCCAGCAGCTCGGGAGGTCATGAGCAGTTCTTC.

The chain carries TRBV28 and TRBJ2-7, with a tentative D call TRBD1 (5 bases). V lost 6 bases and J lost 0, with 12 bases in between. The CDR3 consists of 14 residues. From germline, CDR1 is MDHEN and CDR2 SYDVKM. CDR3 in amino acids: CASRPDRSSYEQYF. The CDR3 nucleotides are TGTGCCAGCAGACCTGACAGAAGCTCCTACGAGCAGTACTTC.

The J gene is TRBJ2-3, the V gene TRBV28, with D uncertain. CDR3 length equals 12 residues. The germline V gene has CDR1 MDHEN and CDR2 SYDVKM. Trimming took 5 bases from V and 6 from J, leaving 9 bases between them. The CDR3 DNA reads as TGTGCCAGCAGTAAAAATAGGGATACGCAGTATTTT. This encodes CASSKNRDTQYF.

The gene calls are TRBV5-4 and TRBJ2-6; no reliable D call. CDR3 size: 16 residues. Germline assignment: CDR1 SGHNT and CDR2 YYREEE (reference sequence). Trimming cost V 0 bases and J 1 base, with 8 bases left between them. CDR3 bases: TGTGCCAGCAGCTTGGTTGCGTCTTCTGGGGCCAACGTCCTGACTTTC. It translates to CASSLVASSGANVLTF. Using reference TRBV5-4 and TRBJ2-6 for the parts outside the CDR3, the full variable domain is ETGVTQSPTHLIKTRGQQVTLRCSSQSGHNTVSWYQQALGQGPQFIFQYYREEENGRGNFPPRFSGLQFPNYSSELNVNALELDDSALYLCASSLVASSGANVLTFGAGSRLTVL.

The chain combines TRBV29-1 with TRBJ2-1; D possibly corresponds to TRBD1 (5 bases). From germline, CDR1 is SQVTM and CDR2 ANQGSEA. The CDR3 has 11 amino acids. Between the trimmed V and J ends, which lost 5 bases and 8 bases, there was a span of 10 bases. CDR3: CSVRGYDEQFF. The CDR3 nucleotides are TGCAGCGTTAGGGGATACGATGAGCAGTTCTTC.

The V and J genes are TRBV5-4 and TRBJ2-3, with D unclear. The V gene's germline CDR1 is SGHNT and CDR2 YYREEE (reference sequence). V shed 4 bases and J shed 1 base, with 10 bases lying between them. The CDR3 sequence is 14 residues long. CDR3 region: CASSRKAGTDTQYF. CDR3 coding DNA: TGTGCCAGCAGCCGAAAGGCCGGCACAGATACGCAGTATTTT.

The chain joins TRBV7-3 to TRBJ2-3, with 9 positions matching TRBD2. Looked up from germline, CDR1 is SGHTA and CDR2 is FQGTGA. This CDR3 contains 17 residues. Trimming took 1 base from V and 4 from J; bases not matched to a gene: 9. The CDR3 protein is CASSLIGPAGGPDTQYF. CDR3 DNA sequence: TGTGCCAGCAGCTTAATAGGCCCTGCGGGAGGGCCAGATACGCAGTATTTT.

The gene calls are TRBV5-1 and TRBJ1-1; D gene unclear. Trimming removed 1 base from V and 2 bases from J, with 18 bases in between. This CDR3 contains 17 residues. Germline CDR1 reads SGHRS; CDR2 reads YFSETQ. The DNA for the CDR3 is TGCGCCAGCAGCTTGAGTTTCGGGGTGACGGAAAACACTGAAGCTTTCTTT. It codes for CASSLSFGVTENTEAFF.

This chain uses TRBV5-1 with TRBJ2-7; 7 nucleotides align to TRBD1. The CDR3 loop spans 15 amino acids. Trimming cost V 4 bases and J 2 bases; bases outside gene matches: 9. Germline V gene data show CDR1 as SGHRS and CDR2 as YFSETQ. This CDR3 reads CASSRSGTEPYEQYF. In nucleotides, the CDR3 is TGCGCCAGCAGCCGATCCGGGACAGAACCCTACGAGCAGTACTTC.

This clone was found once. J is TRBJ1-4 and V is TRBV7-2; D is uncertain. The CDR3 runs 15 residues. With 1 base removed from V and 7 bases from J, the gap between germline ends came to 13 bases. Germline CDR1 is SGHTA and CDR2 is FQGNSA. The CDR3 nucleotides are TGTGCCAGCAGCTTAGTGGTATGGGAGGTTGAAAAACTGTTTTTT. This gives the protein CASSLVVWEVEKLFF. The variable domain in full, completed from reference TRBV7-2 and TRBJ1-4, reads GAGVSQSPSNKVTEKGKDVELRCDPISGHTALYWYRQSLGQGLEFLIYFQGNSAPDKSGLPSDRFSAERTGGSVSTLTIQRTQQEDSAVYLCASSLVVWEVEKLFFGSGTQLSVL.

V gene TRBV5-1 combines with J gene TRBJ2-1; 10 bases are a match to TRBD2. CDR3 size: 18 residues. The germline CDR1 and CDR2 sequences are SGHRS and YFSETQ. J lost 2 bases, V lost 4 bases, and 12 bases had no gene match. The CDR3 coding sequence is TGCGCCAGCAGCGGTTACCACTCTAGCGGGAGTACCTACAATGAGCAGTTCTTC. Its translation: CASSGYHSSGSTYNEQFF.

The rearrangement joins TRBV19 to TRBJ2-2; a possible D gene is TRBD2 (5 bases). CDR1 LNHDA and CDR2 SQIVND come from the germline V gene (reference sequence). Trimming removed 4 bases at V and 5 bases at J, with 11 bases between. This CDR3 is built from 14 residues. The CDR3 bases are TGTGCCAGTAGTACCGAGACGGGGACCGGGGAGCTGTTTTTT. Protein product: CASSTETGTGELFF.

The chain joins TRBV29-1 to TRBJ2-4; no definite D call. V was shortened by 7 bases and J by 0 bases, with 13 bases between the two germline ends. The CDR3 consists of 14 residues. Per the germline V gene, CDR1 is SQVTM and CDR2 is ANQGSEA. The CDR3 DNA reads TGCAGCGCCAGGTCCGGCCTAGCCAAAAACATTCAGTACTTC. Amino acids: CSARSGLAKNIQYF.

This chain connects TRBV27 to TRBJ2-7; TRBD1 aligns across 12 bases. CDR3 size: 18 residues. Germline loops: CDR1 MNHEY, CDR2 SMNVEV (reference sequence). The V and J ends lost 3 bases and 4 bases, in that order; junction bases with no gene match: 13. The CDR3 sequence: CASSLRFSGQGAIYEQYF. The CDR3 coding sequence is TGTGCCAGCAGTTTGAGGTTTTCGGGACAGGGGGCTATATACGAGCAGTACTTC.

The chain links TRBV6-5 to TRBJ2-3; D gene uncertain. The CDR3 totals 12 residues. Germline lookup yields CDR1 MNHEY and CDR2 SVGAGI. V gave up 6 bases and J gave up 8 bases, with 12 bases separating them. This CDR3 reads CASSPTGGTQYF. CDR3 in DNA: TGTGCCAGCAGCCCCACCGGTGGTACGCAGTATTTT.

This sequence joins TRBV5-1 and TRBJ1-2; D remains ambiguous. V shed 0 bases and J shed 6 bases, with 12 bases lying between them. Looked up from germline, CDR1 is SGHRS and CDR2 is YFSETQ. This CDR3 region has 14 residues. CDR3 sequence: CASSLVLGSDGYTF. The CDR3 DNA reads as TGCGCCAGCAGCTTGGTTCTGGGTAGTGATGGCTACACCTTC.

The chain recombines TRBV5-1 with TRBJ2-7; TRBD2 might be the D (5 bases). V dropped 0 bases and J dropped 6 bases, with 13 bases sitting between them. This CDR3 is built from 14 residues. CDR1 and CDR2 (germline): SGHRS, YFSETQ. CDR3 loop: CASSLGTERGEQYF. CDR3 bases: TGCGCCAGCAGCTTGGGGACGGAACGGGGCGAGCAGTACTTC.

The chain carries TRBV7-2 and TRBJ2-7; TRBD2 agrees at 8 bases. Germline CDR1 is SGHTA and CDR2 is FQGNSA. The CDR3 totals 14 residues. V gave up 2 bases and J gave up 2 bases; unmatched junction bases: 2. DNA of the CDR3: TGTGCCAGCAGCTTAAGTAGCGGGACCTACGAGCAGTACTTC. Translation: CASSLSSGTYEQYF.

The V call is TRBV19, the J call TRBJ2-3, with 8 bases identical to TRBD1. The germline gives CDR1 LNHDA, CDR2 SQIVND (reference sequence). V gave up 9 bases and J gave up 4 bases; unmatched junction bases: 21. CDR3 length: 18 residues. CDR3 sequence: CASQRGQGARGYADTQYF. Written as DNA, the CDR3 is TGTGCCAGCCAGAGGGGTCAGGGGGCAAGAGGATACGCAGATACGCAGTATTTT.

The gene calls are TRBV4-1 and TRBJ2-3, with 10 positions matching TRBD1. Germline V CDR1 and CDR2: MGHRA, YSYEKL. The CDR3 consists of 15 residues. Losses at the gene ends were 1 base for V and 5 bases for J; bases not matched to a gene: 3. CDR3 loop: CASSQGDRGQDTQYF. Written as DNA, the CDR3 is TGCGCCAGCAGCCAAGGCGACAGGGGGCAAGATACGCAGTATTTT.

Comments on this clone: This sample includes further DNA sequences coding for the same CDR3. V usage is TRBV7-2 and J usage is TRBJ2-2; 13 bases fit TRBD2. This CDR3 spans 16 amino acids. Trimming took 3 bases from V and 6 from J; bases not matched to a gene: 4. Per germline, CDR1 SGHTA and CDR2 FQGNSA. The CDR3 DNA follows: TGTGCCAGCAGCTTGGCTGGACTAGCGGGAGCCGGGGAGCTGTTTTTT. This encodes CASSLAGLAGAGELFF. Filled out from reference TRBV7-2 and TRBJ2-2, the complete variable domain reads GAGVSQSPSNKVTEKGKDVELRCDPISGHTALYWYRQSLGQGLEFLIYFQGNSAPDKSGLPSDRFSAERTGGSVSTLTIQRTQQEDSAVYLCASSLAGLAGAGELFFGEGSRLTVL.

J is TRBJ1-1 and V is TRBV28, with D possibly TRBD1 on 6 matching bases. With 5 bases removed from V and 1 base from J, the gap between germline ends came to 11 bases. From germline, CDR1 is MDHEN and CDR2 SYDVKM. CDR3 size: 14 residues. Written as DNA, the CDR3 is TGTGCCAGCAGTCCGGGGGGCCGGAACACTGAAGCTTTCTTT. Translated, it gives CASSPGGRNTEAFF.

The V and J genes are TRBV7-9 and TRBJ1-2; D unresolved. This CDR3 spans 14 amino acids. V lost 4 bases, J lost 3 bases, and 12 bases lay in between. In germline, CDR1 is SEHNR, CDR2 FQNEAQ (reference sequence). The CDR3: CASSSNTQYYGYTF. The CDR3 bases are TGTGCCAGCAGCTCCAACACCCAATACTATGGCTACACCTTC. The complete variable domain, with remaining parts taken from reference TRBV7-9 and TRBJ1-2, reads DTGVSQNPRHKITKRGQNVTFRCDPISEHNRLYWYRQTLGQGPEFLTYFQNEAQLEKSRLLSDRFSAERPKGSFSTLEIQRTEQGDSAMYLCASSSNTQYYGYTFGSGTRLTVV.

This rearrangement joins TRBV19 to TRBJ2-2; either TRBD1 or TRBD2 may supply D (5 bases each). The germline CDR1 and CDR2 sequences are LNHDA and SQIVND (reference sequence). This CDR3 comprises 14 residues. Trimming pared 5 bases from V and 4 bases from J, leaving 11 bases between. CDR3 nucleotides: TGTGCCAGTAGTGTCGGGGCCAGCACCGGGGAGCTGTTTTTT. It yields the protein CASSVGASTGELFF.

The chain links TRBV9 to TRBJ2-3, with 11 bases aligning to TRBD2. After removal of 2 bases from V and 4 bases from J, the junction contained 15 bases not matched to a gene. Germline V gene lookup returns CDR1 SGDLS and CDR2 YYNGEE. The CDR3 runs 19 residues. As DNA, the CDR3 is TGTGCCAGCAGCGTTAGCGACGGGACTAGCGGAAGGGTCCCAGATACGCAGTATTTT. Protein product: CASSVSDGTSGRVPDTQYF.

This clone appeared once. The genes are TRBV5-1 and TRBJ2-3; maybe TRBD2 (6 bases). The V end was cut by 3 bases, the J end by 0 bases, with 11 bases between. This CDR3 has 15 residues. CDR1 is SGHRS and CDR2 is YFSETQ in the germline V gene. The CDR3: CASSYRDSSTDTQYF. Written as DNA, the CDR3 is TGCGCCAGCAGCTACCGGGACTCCAGCACAGATACGCAGTATTTT.

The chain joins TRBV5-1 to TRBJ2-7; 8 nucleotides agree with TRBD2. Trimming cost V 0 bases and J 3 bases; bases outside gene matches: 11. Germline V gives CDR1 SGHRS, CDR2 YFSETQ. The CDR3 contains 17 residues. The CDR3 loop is CASSLDPAGGLVYEQYF. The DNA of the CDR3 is TGCGCCAGCAGCTTGGATCCCGCGGGAGGCCTCGTCTACGAGCAGTACTTC. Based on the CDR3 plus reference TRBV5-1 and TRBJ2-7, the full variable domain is KAGVTQTPRYLIKTRGQQVTLSCSPISGHRSVSWYQQTPGQGLQFLFEYFSETQRNKGNFPGRFSGRQFSNSRSEMNVSTLELGDSALYLCASSLDPAGGLVYEQYFGPGTRLTVT.

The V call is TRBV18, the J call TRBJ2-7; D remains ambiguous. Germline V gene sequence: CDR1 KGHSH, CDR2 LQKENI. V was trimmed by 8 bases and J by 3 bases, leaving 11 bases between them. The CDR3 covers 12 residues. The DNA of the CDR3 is TGTGCCAGCCTCCGGGCAGTCTACGAGCAGTACTTC. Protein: CASLRAVYEQYF.